The 14 T cell receptor beta chains given below trace back to one sample, sequenced in a study of read filtering for tumor transcriptome and immune sequencing. The library was built from 400 to 500 ng RNA with molecular barcoded adaptors for alpha/delta and beta/gamma chains. A single record per CDR3 protein comes from TCRdb applying MiXCR to the reads. Among 45,000 to 55,000 distinct CDR3 sequences listed, approximately 19% were seen once. The sequenced sample was a population of CD138-negative cells sorted from bone marrow. These receptors all stem from a donor at least 40 years old with multiple myeloma.

This clonotype occurred many times. V is TRBV18 and J is TRBJ2-7; D not certain. V dropped 1 base and J dropped 4 bases, with 8 bases sitting between them. Germline values: CDR1 KGHSH, CDR2 LQKENI. This CDR3 has 13 amino acids. The CDR3 DNA reads as TGTGCCAGCTCACCACGGTTACCTTACGAGCAGTACTTC. Its protein is CASSPRLPYEQYF.

This clonotype has just one count. A much larger clone differs by one base, so this may be a read error. The chain links TRBV6-5 to TRBJ2-5, with D perhaps matching TRBD1 or TRBD2 (5 bases each). This CDR3 spans 14 amino acids. Germline V gene sequence: CDR1 MNHEY, CDR2 SVGAGI. V lost 6 bases, J lost 5 bases, and 16 bases lay in between. The CDR3 bases are TGTGCCAGCAGCTCCTCGGGGCAGGTGGAGACCCAGTACTTC. Protein: CASSSSGQVETQYF.

This clonotype showed up many times. This chain joins TRBV10-3 and TRBJ2-3; 12 bases map to TRBD2. With 4 bases clipped from V and 2 bases from J, the junction kept 4 bases outside the gene matches. There are 16 residues in the CDR3. Per the germline V gene, CDR1 is ENHRY and CDR2 is SYGVKD. Written as DNA, the CDR3 is TGTGCCATCAGTGGCACTAGCGGGAGGAACACAGATACGCAGTATTTT. This encodes CAISGTSGRNTDTQYF.

About this clonotype itself: Since a far larger clone is one base different, this is likely a read error. The chain joins TRBV12-3 or TRBV12-4 to TRBJ2-6; 8 bases match TRBD2. The CDR3 has 14 residues. In DNA form, the CDR3 reads TGTGACAGCGGGGGCTTCTCTGGGGCCAACGTCCTGACTTTC. Amino acid sequence: CDSGGFSGANVLTF.

Concerning this clonotype: A read error may be the cause here, since a much bigger clone is one base away. The chain combines TRBV29-1 with TRBJ2-7; 7 bases are a match to TRBD1. The CDR3 sequence is 13 residues long. Looked up from germline, CDR1 is SQVTM and CDR2 is ANQGSEA. The V gene end was trimmed by 7 bases and the J gene end by 2 bases; junction bases not matched to a gene: 8. CDR3 sequence (DNA): TGCAGCGCCCGGACAGGCCTACCCTACGAGCAGTACTTC. Translation gives CSARTGLPYEQYF.

This clonotype was seen a handful of times. The genes are TRBV5-1 and TRBJ2-6; weak D call: TRBD2 (6 bases). The CDR3 runs to 17 residues. V lost 0 bases and J 0 bases, leaving 10 bases between the germline ends. Germline V gene lookup returns CDR1 SGHRS and CDR2 YFSETQ. The CDR3 here is CASSLGPGLSGANVLTF. The CDR3 coding sequence is TGCGCCAGCAGCTTGGGACCGGGACTCTCTGGGGCCAACGTCCTGACTTTC.

This clonotype was found many times. V and J are TRBV25-1 and TRBJ2-3; D tentatively reads TRBD1 or TRBD2 (6 bases each). Germline V gene lookup returns CDR1 MGHDK and CDR2 SYGVNS. V was pared by 2 bases and J by 0 bases, with 9 bases between. This CDR3 has 15 amino acids. The CDR3 reads CASSERGLSTDTQYF. The CDR3 nucleotides are TGTGCCAGCAGTGAACGGGGGCTCAGCACAGATACGCAGTATTTT. The full variable domain, in which reference TRBV25-1 and TRBJ2-3 provide the parts outside the CDR3, is EADIYQTPRYLVIGTGKKITLECSQTMGHDKMYWYQQDPGMELHLIHYSYGVNSTEKGDLSSESTVSRIRTEHFPLTLESARPSHTSQYLCASSERGLSTDTQYFGPGTRLTVL.

This clonotype was counted many times. This chain joins TRBV5-1 and TRBJ2-7; 10 bases fit TRBD2. There are 15 residues in the CDR3. The germline gives CDR1 SGHRS, CDR2 YFSETQ. The trim removed 4 bases at V and 2 bases at J, leaving 6 bases unmatched. DNA for the CDR3: TGCGCCAGCAGCCCGGGGACTAGCGAAACCTACGAGCAGTACTTC. Its protein product is CASSPGTSETYEQYF. Full variable domain (remainder filled in from reference TRBV5-1 and TRBJ2-7): KAGVTQTPRYLIKTRGQQVTLSCSPISGHRSVSWYQQTPGQGLQFLFEYFSETQRNKGNFPGRFSGRQFSNSRSEMNVSTLELGDSALYLCASSPGTSETYEQYFGPGTRLTVT.

This clonotype was seen at least ten times. The chain is built from TRBV30 and TRBJ2-2, with D uncertain. The CDR3 extends over 15 amino acids. Trimming left V 7 bases short and J 1 base short, with 16 bases between. Germline CDR1 is GTSNPN and CDR2 is SVGIG (reference sequence). Here the CDR3 DNA reads TGTGCCTCTGAAGGACGCGTGCGGAACACCGGGGAGCTGTTTTTT. It is translated as CASEGRVRNTGELFF.

This clonotype was seen just once. The final CDR3 position lacks the conserved phenylalanine or tryptophan, pointing to a likely read error. The limits of the CDR3 on the DNA are not certain, so only TCRdb's listed CDR3 is given. The V and J genes are TRBV20-1 and TRBJ1-2; the D call TRBD1 from the table was never checked on the DNA. Counting both end residues, the CDR3 totals 13 amino acids. Germline CDR1 and CDR2: DFQATT and SNEGSKA (reference sequence). This CDR3 is CSAHLTGASGYTL.

This clonotype appeared many times. V and J are TRBV29-1 and TRBJ2-7, with D perhaps matching TRBD1 or TRBD2 (6 bases each). The V and J ends lost 6 bases and 1 base respectively, with 10 bases between them. The CDR3 covers 12 residues. The germline V gene has CDR1 SQVTM and CDR2 ANQGSEA. Written as DNA, the CDR3 is TGCAGCGTGCGGGACACTTCCTACGAGCAGTACTTC. It translates to CSVRDTSYEQYF.

This clonotype turned up a few times. This chain joins TRBV2 and TRBJ2-4, with 7 bases aligning to TRBD1. Trimming removed 4 bases from V and 7 bases from J; junction bases left unmatched: 4. Germline V CDR1 and CDR2: SNHLY, FYNNEI. The CDR3 runs 13 residues. The CDR3 loop is CASSGQGMNIQYF. The DNA for the CDR3 is TGTGCCAGCAGTGGACAGGGAATGAACATTCAGTACTTC.

This clonotype was picked up a small number of times. This may come from a read error, since a much larger clone is one base off. The V and J genes are TRBV10-3 and TRBJ2-7; perhaps TRBD2 as D (6 bases). The V and J ends lost 10 bases and 3 bases respectively, with 16 bases between them. Germline CDR1 is ENHRY and CDR2 is SYGVKD. The CDR3 loop spans 13 amino acids. CDR3 sequence (DNA): TGTGCCACCAGACGGGGGACCTACTACGAGCAGTACTTC. Translated: CATRRGTYYEQYF.

The table lists this clonotype with many counts. The rearrangement uses TRBV7-9 and TRBJ2-5; 9 nucleotides line up with TRBD2. J gave up 2 bases and V 2 bases, and 3 bases lay outside the gene matches. The CDR3 totals 15 residues. Germline V CDR1 and CDR2: SEHNR, FQNEAQ (reference sequence). The CDR3 nucleotides are TGTGCCAGCAGCTTACTAGCGGGGCCTCAAGAGACCCAGTACTTC. Translated, it gives CASSLLAGPQETQYF.